This TCR beta chain stems from a study of T cell responses to AZD1222 COVID-19 vaccine. The protocol was immunoSEQ multiplex PCR, while the TCRdb copy is restricted to in-frame clones and leaves out a portion. The table includes some 92,000 clones, approximately 90% detected once. CDR1 MDHEN and CDR2 SYDVKM come from the germline V gene. V lost 3 bases and J 6 bases, leaving 11 bases between the germline ends. The CDR3 consists of 13 residues. This clone was recorded only once. The TCR sequence derives from an adult in good health. The chain is built from TRBV28 and TRBJ1-1; D is perhaps TRBD1 (6 bases). The input for sequencing was peripheral blood, taken on day 0 of AZD1222 vaccination. The CDR3 protein is CASSFLQGSEAFF. CDR3 coding DNA: TGTGCCAGCAGTTTCTTACAGGGTTCTGAAGCTTTCTTT.